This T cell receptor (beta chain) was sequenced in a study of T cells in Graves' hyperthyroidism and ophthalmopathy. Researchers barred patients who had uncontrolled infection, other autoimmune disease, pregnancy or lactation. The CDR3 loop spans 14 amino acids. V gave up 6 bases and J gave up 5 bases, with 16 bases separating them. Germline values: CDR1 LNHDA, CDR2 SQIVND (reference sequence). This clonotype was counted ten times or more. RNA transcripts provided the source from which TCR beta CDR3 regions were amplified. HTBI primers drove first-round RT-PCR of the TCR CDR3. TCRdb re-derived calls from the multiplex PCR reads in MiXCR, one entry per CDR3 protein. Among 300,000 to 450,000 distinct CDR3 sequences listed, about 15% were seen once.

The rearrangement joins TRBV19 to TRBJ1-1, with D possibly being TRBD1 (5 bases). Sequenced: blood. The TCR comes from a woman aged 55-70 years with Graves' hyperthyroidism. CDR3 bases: TGTGCCAGTAGGCTAACAGGAGAAGGGACTGAAGCTTTCTTT. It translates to CASRLTGEGTEAFF.